These 4 T cell receptor beta chains were all obtained from the same sample, sequenced in a study of T cell responses to AZD1222 COVID-19 vaccine. Using immunoSEQ multiplex PCR, the repertoire was profiled, and TCRdb retains in-frame clones only, with some absent. The sample consists of over 85,000 clones, approximately 94% of them appearing once. Specimen: peripheral blood, collected on day 0 of AZD1222 vaccination. The receptor source for this set is an adult in good health.

This chain connects TRBV25-1 to TRBJ2-1; the D gene is possibly TRBD1 (6 bases). CDR3 size: 15 residues. Germline CDR1 and CDR2: MGHDK and SYGVNS. The germline V and J ends were trimmed by 4 bases and 6 bases, with 16 bases remaining between them. Here the CDR3 DNA reads TGTGCCAGCAGTGGCGACAGGACGAAAGGCAATGAGCAGTTCTTC. Protein product: CASSGDRTKGNEQFF.

This chain links TRBV11-3 with TRBJ2-3, with D tentatively TRBD1 or TRBD2 (5 bases each). The CDR3 is made up of 15 amino acids. Germline values: CDR1 SGHNT, CDR2 YENEEA. The V gene lost 2 bases and the J gene lost 2 bases, with 11 bases spanning the gap. In nucleotides, the CDR3 is TGTGCCAGCAGCTTAAGGACCGGGACCACAGATACGCAGTATTTT. Translating it yields CASSLRTGTTDTQYF.

This chain links TRBV3-1 (or the pseudogene TRBV3-2) with TRBJ1-1; D may be TRBD1 (6 bases). The CDR3 runs to 14 residues. CDR1 is LGHDT and CDR2 is YNNKEL in the germline V gene (reference sequence). Trimming took 4 bases from V and 2 from J, leaving 11 bases between them. This chain's CDR3 is CASSLGQKNTEAFF. CDR3 bases: TGTGCCAGCAGCCTTGGACAGAAAAACACTGAAGCTTTCTTT.

V is TRBV7-9 and J is TRBJ2-5; D may correspond to TRBD1 or TRBD2 (5 bases each). V was shortened by 3 bases and J by 2 bases, with 16 bases between the two germline ends. The CDR3 sequence is 16 residues long. Germline V gene data show CDR1 as SEHNR and CDR2 as FQNEAQ (reference sequence). DNA of the CDR3: TGTGCCAGCAGCTTTCAAACACAGAGGGGTCAAGAGACCCAGTACTTC. Protein product: CASSFQTQRGQETQYF.